The 23 T cell receptor beta chains below were found in one sample sequenced in a study of T-cell memory formation after mild COVID-19 (dated by TCRdb to the early 2020s). The library was generated by 5' RACE. Sequencing was carried out with an Illumina NovaSeq 6000. The public reads were run again by TCRdb, first through fastp at Q25 and then through MiXCR, and only productive beta chains were kept. Merged by CDR3 protein, the rows form single entries marked with the most common genes and DNA. This sample has fewer than 700,000 distinct CDR3 sequences in its table, and less than 25% of those were observed once. The ten biggest clones cover about 8.7% of the sample. The material sequenced was PBMCs or a T cell subset sorted from them (not recorded which). The receptor set was obtained from an adult woman who had mild COVID-19 (a few samples of this study predate the infection). The sample titles of this study are shuffled in the database, so cell type and time point are left out; the donor was told from shared clones.

CDR3 in DNA: TGCAGTGCTCTTACTGGGGAGCTGAGCTCCTACGAGCAGTACTTC. It codes for CSALTGELSSYEQYF. The chain uses TRBV20-1 and TRBJ2-7; tentatively, D is TRBD2 (5 bases). V was pared by 5 bases and J by 0 bases, with 17 bases between. The CDR3 length is 15 residues. Germline V CDR1 and CDR2: DFQATT, SNEGSKA (reference sequence).

As concerns this clonotype: The germline gene is not matched at one end of the junction; a read error may be the cause. The CDR3 bases are TGTGCTAGCACCTTACTCGTCGCGGGTTCCCAAGAGACCCAGTACTTC. It translates to CASTLLVAGSQETQYF. The chain carries TRBV7-7 and TRBJ2-5; maybe TRBD2 (5 bases). The CDR3 totals 16 residues. From germline, CDR1 is SSHAT and CDR2 FNYEAQ (reference sequence).

This clonotype was observed a handful of times. This chain joins TRBV5-1 and TRBJ2-1; D possibly corresponds to TRBD1 (6 bases). Trimming removed 0 bases from V and 7 bases from J, with 11 bases in between. The CDR3 covers 14 residues. Looked up from germline, CDR1 is SGHRS and CDR2 is YFSETQ. For the CDR3, the DNA is TGCGCCAGCAGCTTGGGGGGGCAACCGAATGAGCAGTTCTTC. Its protein product is CASSLGGQPNEQFF.

This clonotype was observed a few times. The chain employs TRBV14 and TRBJ2-2, with 8 bases that match TRBD1. Germline V CDR1 and CDR2: SGHDN, FVKESK. The CDR3 totals 16 residues. The V gene end was trimmed by 1 base and the J gene end by 1 base; junction bases not matched to a gene: 2. Here the CDR3 reads CASSQAGTGNTGELFF. The DNA for the CDR3 is TGTGCCAGCAGCCAAGCTGGGACAGGGAACACCGGGGAGCTGTTTTTT.

This clonotype occurred a few times. This rearrangement joins TRBV2 to TRBJ2-2; 8 nucleotides agree with TRBD1. The germline V gene encodes CDR1 SNHLY and CDR2 FYNNEI. Unmatched junction bases numbered 8, after V lost 5 bases and J lost 6 bases. The CDR3 runs to 15 residues. The CDR3 DNA is TGTGCCAGCAGTCTACAGGGGGTTGCAGCCGGGGAGCTGTTTTTT. Its translation is CASSLQGVAAGELFF.

This clonotype was observed a handful of times. The chain carries TRBV7-9 and TRBJ1-2; no clear D. The CDR3 has 13 amino acids. Germline V gene lookup returns CDR1 SEHNR and CDR2 FQNEAQ (reference sequence). Trimming removed 1 base from V and 8 bases from J, with 11 bases in between. CDR3 sequence: CASSLDGIRGYTF. DNA for the CDR3: TGTGCCAGCAGCTTAGACGGAATACGGGGCTACACCTTC.

The gene calls are TRBV12-3 or TRBV12-4 and TRBJ2-3, with TRBD2 identical over 14 bases. The CDR3 sequence is 19 residues long. Germline trimming cut 5 bases from V and 4 bases from J; bases unmatched to any gene: 14. CDR3 in DNA: TGTGCCAGCAGTCCCTCCCCTGGACTAGCGGGGGGACGATCAGATACGCAGTATTTT. Its protein product is CASSPSPGLAGGRSDTQYF.

V gene TRBV4-1 combines with J gene TRBJ1-1, with D unresolved. Germline V gene sequence: CDR1 MGHRA, CDR2 YSYEKL. The CDR3 consists of 15 residues. V was shortened by 7 bases and J by 3 bases, with 18 bases between the two germline ends. This CDR3 is CASTRRGDGDTEAFF. In DNA, the CDR3 is TGCGCCAGCACCCGACGTGGCGACGGAGACACTGAAGCTTTCTTT.

This clonotype appeared a few times. The CDR3 is CASSSDRGGIVEKLFF. In nucleotides, the CDR3 is TGTGCCAGCAGCTCGGACAGGGGTGGTATCGTGGAAAAACTGTTTTTT. This chain connects TRBV5-5 to TRBJ1-4; 9 nucleotides align to TRBD1. CDR1 and CDR2 (germline): SGHKS, YYEKEE (reference sequence). The length of the CDR3 is 16 residues. With 3 bases clipped from V and 8 bases from J, the junction kept 11 bases outside the gene matches.

This chain links TRBV6-5 with TRBJ2-2; D gene unclear. The CDR3 has 13 residues. Germline V CDR1 and CDR2: MNHEY, SVGAGI. V lost 6 bases and J 7 bases, leaving 12 bases between the germline ends. The CDR3 sequence is CASSALLHGELFF. CDR3 nucleotides: TGTGCCAGCAGCGCACTCCTCCACGGGGAGCTGTTTTTT.

The chain joins TRBV25-1 to TRBJ1-2; no firm D call. V dropped 5 bases and J dropped 0 bases, with 10 bases sitting between them. The CDR3 spans 14 residues. Germline V gene lookup returns CDR1 MGHDK and CDR2 SYGVNS. The CDR3 DNA follows: TGTGCCAGCAGTTGGTCAGACTCTAACTATGGCTACACCTTC. Protein product: CASSWSDSNYGYTF.

The table lists this clonotype with a count of one. V and J are TRBV7-2 and TRBJ2-3; a possible D gene is TRBD1 (5 bases). Trimming pared 5 bases from V and 6 bases from J, leaving 15 bases between. This CDR3 region has 14 residues. In germline, CDR1 is SGHTA, CDR2 FQGNSA. The CDR3 region is CASSTKGHPDTQYF. DNA of the CDR3: TGTGCCAGCAGCACCAAAGGACATCCGGATACGCAGTATTTT.

This clonotype was found a few times. The chain uses TRBV6-5 and TRBJ2-1; the D gene is possibly TRBD1 (5 bases). The CDR3 extends over 12 amino acids. CDR1 and CDR2 (germline): MNHEY, SVGAGI. Trimming pared 8 bases from V and 7 bases from J, leaving 12 bases between. CDR3 residues: CASGEYRNEQFF. The CDR3 region has the DNA TGTGCCAGCGGTGAATACAGGAATGAGCAGTTCTTC.

This clonotype was counted at least ten times. This chain joins TRBV7-6 and TRBJ2-3; 13 positions agree with TRBD2. The CDR3 is 19 amino acids. In germline, CDR1 is SGHVS, CDR2 FNYEAQ. With V trimmed by 4 bases and J by 3 bases, 13 bases remained unmatched. As DNA, the CDR3 is TGTGCCAGCAGCTACCTGGTGTGGACTAGCGGGAGTTCAACAGATACGCAGTATTTT. Residues: CASSYLVWTSGSSTDTQYF.

This clonotype has only a few counts. The chain carries TRBV20-1 and TRBJ2-1; D call uncertain. Trimming removed 3 bases from V and 0 bases from J, with 6 bases in between. CDR1 is DFQATT and CDR2 is SNEGSKA in the germline V gene (reference sequence). This CDR3 contains 13 residues. CDR3 nucleotide sequence: TGCAGTGCTAGTCAGAGCTCCTACAATGAGCAGTTCTTC. Translated: CSASQSSYNEQFF.

This chain joins TRBV12-5 and TRBJ2-1; D is uncertain. V lost 6 bases to trimming and J lost 2 bases, with 14 bases between them. The CDR3 runs 15 residues. CDR1 is LGHNT and CDR2 is FRNRAP in the germline V gene. In DNA form, the CDR3 reads TGTGCTAGTGGGGGAAGTGGGCTCGCCTACAATGAGCAGTTCTTC. Amino acid sequence: CASGGSGLAYNEQFF.

This clonotype was recorded many times. The genes are TRBV7-2 and TRBJ1-1, with D perhaps matching TRBD1 (6 bases). V lost 5 bases and J lost 4, with 17 bases in between. The CDR3 has 15 residues. CDR1 is SGHTA and CDR2 is FQGNSA in the germline V gene. The CDR3 spells CASSNPRVGGTEAFF. CDR3 DNA: TGTGCCAGCAGCAATCCGCGGGTAGGGGGCACTGAAGCTTTCTTT.

This clonotype was recorded a few times. The V gene is TRBV5-1, the J gene TRBJ2-7; tentative D call: TRBD2 (6 bases). The CDR3 contains 16 residues. Deletions cut 0 bases from V and 5 bases from J, with 18 bases between. The germline CDR1 and CDR2 sequences are SGHRS and YFSETQ. The CDR3 protein is CASSLVRGNRIHEQYF. Written as DNA, the CDR3 is TGCGCCAGCAGCTTGGTGCGGGGTAATAGGATCCACGAGCAGTACTTC.

This clonotype showed up many times. The chain carries TRBV24-1 and TRBJ2-7; no reliable D call. CDR1 is KGHDR and CDR2 is SFDVKD in the germline V gene. The ends were cut back, 1 base at V and 4 bases at J, with 1 base in the middle. The CDR3 covers 11 residues. The CDR3 spells CATSDLYEQYF. The CDR3 DNA follows: TGTGCCACCAGTGATTTATACGAGCAGTACTTC.

The genes are TRBV5-1 and TRBJ2-7, with 7 bases identical to TRBD1. V lost 4 bases to trimming and J lost 2 bases; unmatched junction nucleotides: 6. The CDR3 has 14 amino acids. Germline values: CDR1 SGHRS, CDR2 YFSETQ. In DNA form, the CDR3 reads TGCGCCAGCAGCCCGCAGACAGGGACCTACGAGCAGTACTTC. Translation gives CASSPQTGTYEQYF.

V and J are TRBV2 and TRBJ1-5; D is unresolved. The CDR3 totals 12 residues. Between the trimmed V and J ends, which lost 5 bases and 2 bases, there was a span of 4 bases. Germline lookup yields CDR1 SNHLY and CDR2 FYNNEI. For the CDR3, the DNA is TGTGCCAGCAGTCGAGGCAATCAGCCCCAGCATTTT. This gives the protein CASSRGNQPQHF.

This clonotype was detected only a few times. This rearrangement joins TRBV18 to TRBJ2-3; 7 positions agree with TRBD1. The trim removed 6 bases at V and 2 bases at J, leaving 5 bases unmatched. The CDR3 is 14 amino acids. Germline V gene lookup returns CDR1 KGHSH and CDR2 LQKENI. In DNA, the CDR3 is TGTGCCAGCTCTATACAGGGGTACACAGATACGCAGTATTTT. Protein: CASSIQGYTDTQYF. Based on the CDR3 plus reference TRBV18 and TRBJ2-3, the full variable domain is NAGVMQNPRHLVRRRGQEARLRCSPMKGHSHVYWYRQLPEEGLKFMVYLQKENIIDESGMPKERFSAEFPKEGPSILRIQQVVRGDSAAYFCASSIQGYTDTQYFGPGTRLTVL.

This clonotype has just a few counts. The J gene is TRBJ1-6, the V gene TRBV20-1; possible D gene TRBD1, 6 bases. The germline V gene has CDR1 DFQATT and CDR2 SNEGSKA (reference sequence). Trimming took off 6 bases at V and 3 bases at J, with 15 bases between the two ends. The CDR3 totals 15 residues. The CDR3 sequence: CSARAGGHYNSPLHF. As DNA, the CDR3 is TGCAGTGCCCGAGCGGGGGGACACTATAATTCACCCCTCCACTTT.